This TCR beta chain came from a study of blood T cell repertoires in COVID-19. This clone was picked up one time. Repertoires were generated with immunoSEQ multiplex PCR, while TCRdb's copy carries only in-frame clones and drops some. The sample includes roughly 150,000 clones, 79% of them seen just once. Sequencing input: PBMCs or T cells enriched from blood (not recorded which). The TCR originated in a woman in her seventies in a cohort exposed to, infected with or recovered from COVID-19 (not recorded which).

CDR3 loop: CASSRGDLQPQHF. CDR3 DNA sequence: TGTGCCAGCAGTAGGGGCGACCTACAGCCCCAGCATTTT. The chain employs TRBV28 and TRBJ1-5, with D perhaps TRBD1 (5 bases). CDR3 length: 13 amino acids. V lost 5 bases and J 7 bases, leaving 12 bases between the germline ends. The germline CDR1 and CDR2 sequences are MDHEN and SYDVKM.